A selection of T cell receptor beta chains follows, all from one sample in a study of metastatic and nonmetastatic thyroid tumors. TCRdb reassembled clones from the PCR reads with MiXCR. The sample records about 7,000 clones, approximately 40% being singletons. Material for sequencing was tumor tissue. These TCRs come from a female donor with papillary thyroid cancer or a benign thyroid nodule (not recorded which). Some clones in this sample may be carry-over from other donors' samples. Each CDR3 is given with its conserved first and last residue. The order of the fields is CDR3 length, V gene, CDR3 protein.

17,TRBV2,CASRDVTGRMRTYEQYF
13,TRBV2,CASTLSRDSPLHF
19,TRBV5-1,CASSLEGRTGRRGGYGYTF
14,TRBV2,CASSEVGRDAGYTF
13,TRBV20-1,CSACQVLGTPLHF
13,TRBV5-4,CAISLTYGEKLFF
13,TRBV20-1,CSDPEQTQETQYF
11,TRBV30,CAWSADYGYTF
15,TRBV6-2/TRBV6-3,CASSYSAGGVNEQFF
13,TRBV24-1,CATSDDRNTEAFF
13,TRBV28,CASSLFWSGELFF
17,TRBV20-1,CSAREAGTSGRDNEQFF
13,TRBV6-1,CASTDGLQETQYF
15,TRBV3-1,CASSQGLPSNQPQHF
16,TRBV6-2/TRBV6-3,CASSYQGDSSTDTQYF
15,TRBV10-1,CASSAGQSSTDTQYF
11,TRBV20-1,CSADGVTEAFF
13,TRBV19,CASSGTSGDEQFF
17,TRBV13,CASSLAQGGHRSYEQYF
13,TRBV12-3/TRBV12-4,CASSRDSGSPLHF
13,TRBV7-2,CASSLGGATEAFF
12,TRBV28,CASRARNQPQHF
14,TRBV20-1,CSPQRGGADLEAFF
14,TRBV30,CAWSASGVIGTQYF
13,TRBV30,CAWSFGTDNGYTF
15,TRBV6-2/TRBV6-3,CASSYGEIGSYEQYF
12,TRBV5-1,CASAQGARGYTF
15,TRBV4-2,CASSLVGYTYNEQFF
16,TRBV6-2/TRBV6-3,CASSQRRDAVDYGYTF
16,TRBV27,CASSFVGLADTGELFF
16,TRBV2,CASSGTSGRAGDEQYF
15,TRBV2,CASRKTGGEGYGYTF
17,TRBV6-2/TRBV6-3,CASSSPARSGPNNEQFF
14,TRBV27,CASSEWGRGGEAFF
14,TRBV4-1,CASSPVPLSYEQYF
16,TRBV20-1,CSASPLLAGVIHEQFF
14,TRBV6-1,CASSEGYSNQPQHF
13,TRBV24-1,CATGERDTDTQYF
14,TRBV20-1,CNEPVPSGTDTKYF
16,TRBV11-1,CASSTSPGQNFYEQYF
18,TRBV28,CASSLWELAASGANVLTF
14,TRBV12-3/TRBV12-4,CASSWDRGQETQYF
13,TRBV3-1,CASSHRQEGGYTF
11,TRBV6-5,CASSYNRAQYF
13,TRBV2,CASSSENGYGYTF
18,TRBV7-3,CASSTGTGKAGGTDTQYF